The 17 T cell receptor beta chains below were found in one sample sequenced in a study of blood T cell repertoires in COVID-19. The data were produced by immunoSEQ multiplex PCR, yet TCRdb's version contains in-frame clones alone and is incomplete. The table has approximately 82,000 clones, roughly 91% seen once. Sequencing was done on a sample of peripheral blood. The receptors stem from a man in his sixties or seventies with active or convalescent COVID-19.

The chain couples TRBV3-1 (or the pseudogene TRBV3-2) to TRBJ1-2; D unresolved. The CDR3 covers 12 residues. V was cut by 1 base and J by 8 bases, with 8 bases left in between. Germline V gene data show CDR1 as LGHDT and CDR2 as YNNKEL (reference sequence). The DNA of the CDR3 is TGTGCCAGCAGCCAAGCAAGGAGGGGCTACACCTTC. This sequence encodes CASSQARRGYTF.

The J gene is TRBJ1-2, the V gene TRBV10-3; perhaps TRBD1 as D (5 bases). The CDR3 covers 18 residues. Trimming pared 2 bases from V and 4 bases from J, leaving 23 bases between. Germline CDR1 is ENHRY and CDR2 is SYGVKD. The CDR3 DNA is TGTGCCATCAGTGAGCGGGCGACTGTCTCGACAAGGGGCTATGGCTACACCTTC. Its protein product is CAISERATVSTRGYGYTF.

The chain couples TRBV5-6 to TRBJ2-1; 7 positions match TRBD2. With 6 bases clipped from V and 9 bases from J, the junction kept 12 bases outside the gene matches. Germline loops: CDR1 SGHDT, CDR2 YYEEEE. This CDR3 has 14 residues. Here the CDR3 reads CASMTTSLPSEQFF. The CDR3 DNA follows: TGTGCCAGCATGACGACTAGCCTCCCAAGTGAGCAGTTCTTC.

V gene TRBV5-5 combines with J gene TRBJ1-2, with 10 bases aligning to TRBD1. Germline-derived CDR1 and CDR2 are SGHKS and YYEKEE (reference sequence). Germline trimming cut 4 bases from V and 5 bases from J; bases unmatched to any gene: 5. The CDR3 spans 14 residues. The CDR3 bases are TGTGCCAGCAGCCGGGACAGGGGAAGTTATGGCTACACCTTC. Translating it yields CASSRDRGSYGYTF.

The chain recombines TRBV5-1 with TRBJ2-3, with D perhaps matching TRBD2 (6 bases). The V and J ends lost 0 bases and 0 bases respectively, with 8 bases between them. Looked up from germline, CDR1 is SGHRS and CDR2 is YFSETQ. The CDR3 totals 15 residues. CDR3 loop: CASSLEGTSTDTQYF. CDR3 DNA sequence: TGCGCCAGCAGCTTGGAAGGGACTAGCACAGATACGCAGTATTTT. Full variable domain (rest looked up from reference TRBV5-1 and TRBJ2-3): KAGVTQTPRYLIKTRGQQVTLSCSPISGHRSVSWYQQTPGQGLQFLFEYFSETQRNKGNFPGRFSGRQFSNSRSEMNVSTLELGDSALYLCASSLEGTSTDTQYFGPGTRLTVL.

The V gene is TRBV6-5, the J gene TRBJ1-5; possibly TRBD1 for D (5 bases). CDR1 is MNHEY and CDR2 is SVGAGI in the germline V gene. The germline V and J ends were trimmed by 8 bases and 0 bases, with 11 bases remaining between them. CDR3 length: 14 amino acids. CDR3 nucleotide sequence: TGTGCCAGCCAGGAGGGGTATAGCAATCAGCCCCAGCATTTT. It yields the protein CASQEGYSNQPQHF.

For the CDR3, the DNA is TGTGCCAGCGGACAGGGCTCCTACGAGCAGTACTTC. Translating it yields CASGQGSYEQYF. The V gene is TRBV28, the J gene TRBJ2-7; 8 bases fit TRBD1. The CDR3 totals 12 residues. The V and J ends lost 8 bases and 0 bases, in that order; junction bases with no gene match: 0. Germline CDR1 is MDHEN and CDR2 is SYDVKM. Full variable domain (missing parts from reference TRBV28 and TRBJ2-7): DVKVTQSSRYLVKRTGEKVFLECVQDMDHENMFWYRQDPGLGLRLIYFSYDVKMKEKGDIPEGYSVSREKKERFSLILESASTNQTSMYLCASGQGSYEQYFGPGTRLTVT.

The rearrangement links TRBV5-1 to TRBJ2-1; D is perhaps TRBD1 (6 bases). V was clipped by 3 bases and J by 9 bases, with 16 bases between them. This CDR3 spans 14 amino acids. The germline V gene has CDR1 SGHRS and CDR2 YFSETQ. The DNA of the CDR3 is TGCGCCAGCAGCTGGTCACTTTCGACAGGTGAGCAGTTCTTC. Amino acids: CASSWSLSTGEQFF.

CDR3 sequence: CASSLDQGAANGYTF. The CDR3 nucleotides are TGTGCCAGCAGCTTAGATCAGGGGGCGGCTAATGGCTACACCTTC. The V and J genes are TRBV7-3 and TRBJ1-2; 8 bases are a match to TRBD1. The ends lost 2 bases at V and 6 bases at J; junction bases unmatched: 8. Germline CDR1 reads SGHTA; CDR2 reads FQGTGA. The CDR3 totals 15 residues.

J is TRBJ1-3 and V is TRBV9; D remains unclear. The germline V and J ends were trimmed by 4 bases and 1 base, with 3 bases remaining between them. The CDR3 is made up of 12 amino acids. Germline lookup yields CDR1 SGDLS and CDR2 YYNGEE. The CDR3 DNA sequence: TGTGCCAGCAGCCTTTCTGGAAACACCATATATTTT. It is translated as CASSLSGNTIYF.

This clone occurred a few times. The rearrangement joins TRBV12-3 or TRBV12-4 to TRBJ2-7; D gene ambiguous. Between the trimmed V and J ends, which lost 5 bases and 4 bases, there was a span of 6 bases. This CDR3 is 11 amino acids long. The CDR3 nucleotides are TGTGCCAGCAGTACAATGTACGAGCAGTACTTC. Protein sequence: CASSTMYEQYF.

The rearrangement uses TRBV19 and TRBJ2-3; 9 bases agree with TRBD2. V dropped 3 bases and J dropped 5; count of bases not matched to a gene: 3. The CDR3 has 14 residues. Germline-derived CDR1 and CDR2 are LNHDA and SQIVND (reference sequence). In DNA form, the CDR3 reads TGTGCCAGTAGTATCGGACTAGCGAGAGATACGCAGTATTTT. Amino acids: CASSIGLARDTQYF.

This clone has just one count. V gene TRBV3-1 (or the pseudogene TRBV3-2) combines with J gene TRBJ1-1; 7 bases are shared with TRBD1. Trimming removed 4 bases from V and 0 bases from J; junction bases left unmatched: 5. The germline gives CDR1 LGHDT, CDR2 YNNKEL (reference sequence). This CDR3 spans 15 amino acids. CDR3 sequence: CASSLPGTVNTEAFF. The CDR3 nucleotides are TGTGCCAGCAGCCTCCCGGGGACAGTGAACACTGAAGCTTTCTTT.

The CDR3 DNA sequence: TGTGCCAGTAGTCGGGACAAAACAGGGACAGATACGCAGTATTTT. It translates to CASSRDKTGTDTQYF. The V and J genes are TRBV19 and TRBJ2-3; possible D gene TRBD1, 6 bases. In germline, CDR1 is LNHDA, CDR2 SQIVND (reference sequence). The CDR3 spans 15 residues. V was clipped by 5 bases and J by 3 bases, with 15 bases between them.

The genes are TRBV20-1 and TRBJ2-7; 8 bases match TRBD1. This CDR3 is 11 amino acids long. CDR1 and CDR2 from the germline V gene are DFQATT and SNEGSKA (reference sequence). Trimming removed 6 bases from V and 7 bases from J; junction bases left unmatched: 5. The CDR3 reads CSAKDRVEQYF. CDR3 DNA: TGCAGTGCCAAGGACAGGGTGGAGCAGTACTTC.

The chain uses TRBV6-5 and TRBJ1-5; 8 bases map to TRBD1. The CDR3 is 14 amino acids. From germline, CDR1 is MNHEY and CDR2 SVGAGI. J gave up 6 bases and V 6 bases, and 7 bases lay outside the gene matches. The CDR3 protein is CASSPAGGGQPQHF. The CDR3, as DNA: TGTGCCAGCAGCCCCGCAGGGGGCGGTCAGCCCCAGCATTTT.

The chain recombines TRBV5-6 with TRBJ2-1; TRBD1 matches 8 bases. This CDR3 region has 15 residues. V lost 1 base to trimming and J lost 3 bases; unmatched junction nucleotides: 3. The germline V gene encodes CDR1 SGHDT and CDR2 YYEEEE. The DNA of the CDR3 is TGTGCCAGCAGCTTGAGACAGGGGTTCTACAATGAGCAGTTCTTC. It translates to CASSLRQGFYNEQFF.